This T cell receptor (beta chain) was captured in a study of blood T cell repertoires in COVID-19. Study in general: Researchers got acute and convalescent COVID-19 samples from the United States, Italy and Spain. PBMCs, B-cell-depleted T cells, or T cells were the source of the cDNA or gDNA that made up the material.

Germline lookup yields CDR1 MDHEN and CDR2 SYDVKM. V lost 4 bases and J lost 10, with 10 bases in between. The CDR3 is 11 amino acids. Authors' methods: Amplifying reference gene primers gave estimates of nucleated cell counts. Libraries were prepared by immunoSEQ multiplex PCR; TCRdb keeps only in-frame clonotypes and omits some of them. V and J calls and clone size are those listed in that table; D and trimming were worked out from the DNA. This sample yields about 270,000 clones, of which approximately 89% are seen a single time; roughly 8% belongs to the top ten. The TCR comes from a man between 35 and 55 years old with active or convalescent COVID-19. The sample taken for sequencing was peripheral blood. The chain has TRBV28 and TRBJ1-2; D possibly corresponds to TRBD1 (6 bases). In nucleotides, the CDR3 is TGTGCCAGCAGTTCGCAGGGGTACTACACCTTC. Its protein product is CASSSQGYYTF.